Following are 18 T cell receptor beta chains from one sample sequenced in a study of shared clonotypes between healthy human individuals (dated by TCRdb to 2020 to 2021). Library preparation employed the immunoSEQ multiplex PCR assay. TCRdb took this table from immuneACCESS and kept in-frame rearrangements with V and J called. Such tables lack part of the clones; where checked against another copy, unresolved V genes explain under half of the gap, and the rest is unexplained. For this sample the table gives roughly 2,300,000 clones, of which about nine tenths were detected only once. The top ten clonotypes cover approximately 0.4% of the sample. Sequencing was carried out using naive CD4+ T cells from PBMCs. The cell subset or site label of this sample denotes: CD45RA+ positively selected. The receptor source for this set is a man younger than 35 in good health. Some clones in this sample may be carry-over from other donors' samples.

This chain joins TRBV15 and TRBJ2-1; D perhaps matches TRBD2 (6 bases). CDR3 length: 17 amino acids. Germline values: CDR1 LNHNV, CDR2 YYDKDF (reference sequence). With 2 bases removed from V and 3 bases from J, the gap between germline ends came to 17 bases. Here the CDR3 reads CATSRPLRERFYNEQFF. CDR3 DNA: TGTGCCACCAGCAGACCACTACGGGAGAGGTTCTACAATGAGCAGTTCTTC.

The chain employs TRBV28 and TRBJ2-1, with TRBD2 matching 10 bases. Germline assignment: CDR1 MDHEN and CDR2 SYDVKM. Unmatched junction bases numbered 8, after V lost 3 bases and J lost 0 bases. The length of the CDR3 is 18 residues. The DNA for the CDR3 is TGTGCCAGCAGTTTGGGAGGAGCGGGAGGGCACTCCTACAATGAGCAGTTCTTC. Translated: CASSLGGAGGHSYNEQFF.

The chain carries TRBV10-3 and TRBJ1-1, with 10 bases identical to TRBD1. The CDR3 is 14 amino acids. Trimming took 10 bases from V and 4 from J; bases not matched to a gene: 9. Germline assignment: CDR1 ENHRY and CDR2 SYGVKD. CDR3 sequence: CATSGTGVFTEAFF. The DNA of the CDR3 is TGTGCCACTTCCGGGACAGGGGTATTCACTGAAGCTTTCTTT.

The V and J genes are TRBV29-1 and TRBJ2-3; TRBD2 aligns across 9 bases. The V gene end was trimmed by 6 bases and the J gene end by 2 bases; junction bases not matched to a gene: 12. In germline, CDR1 is SQVTM, CDR2 ANQGSEA. The CDR3 contains 16 residues. CDR3 protein: CSVSWIAGEVTDTQYF. The CDR3 region has the DNA TGCAGCGTCTCGTGGATAGCGGGAGAAGTCACAGATACGCAGTATTTT.

As regards this clone: The same CDR3 arises from other DNA sequences in this sample as well. This rearrangement joins TRBV30 to TRBJ2-2; D might be TRBD1 (5 bases). The germline gives CDR1 GTSNPN, CDR2 SVGIG (reference sequence). The ends were cut back, 0 bases at V and 4 bases at J, with 6 bases in the middle. This CDR3 spans 13 amino acids. CDR3 sequence (DNA): TGTGCCTGGAGTGTAAGGGGCACCGGGGAGCTGTTTTTT. Its translation is CAWSVRGTGELFF.

This rearrangement joins TRBV28 to TRBJ2-3; perhaps TRBD2 as D (5 bases). Trimming stripped 8 bases from V and 8 bases from J, with 20 bases between. The CDR3 spans 14 residues. CDR1 MDHEN and CDR2 SYDVKM come from the germline V gene. CDR3 in DNA: TGTGCCAGCGGAACCAGTACGTATGGAGGTACGCAGTATTTT. Its protein is CASGTSTYGGTQYF.

This chain uses TRBV4-3 with TRBJ2-7, with 12 nucleotides matching TRBD2. CDR1 and CDR2 (germline): LGHNA, YSLEER. This CDR3 comprises 16 residues. After removal of 0 bases from V and 4 bases from J, the junction contained 4 bases not matched to a gene. In DNA, the CDR3 is TGCGCCAGCAGCCAAGATTGGACTAGCGGGATGTACGAGCAGTACTTC. Translating gives CASSQDWTSGMYEQYF.

V usage is TRBV15 and J usage is TRBJ2-3; 8 bases are a match to TRBD1. CDR3 length equals 15 residues. V shed 7 bases and J 2 bases; nucleotides not matched to a gene: 8. Germline V gene data show CDR1 as LNHNV and CDR2 as YYDKDF (reference sequence). CDR3 sequence (DNA): TGTGCCACCACGAGATGGACAGGGAACACAGATACGCAGTATTTT. It is translated as CATTRWTGNTDTQYF.

CDR3 nucleotides: TGCGCCAGCAGGGTCGGGACTAGTGCGCAGACCCAGTACTTC. Translating it yields CASRVGTSAQTQYF. V gene TRBV5-1 combines with J gene TRBJ2-5; 8 nucleotides align to TRBD2. Germline V gives CDR1 SGHRS, CDR2 YFSETQ. The length of the CDR3 is 14 residues. V dropped 5 bases and J dropped 6; count of bases not matched to a gene: 9.

This clone was seen a single time. This chain links TRBV5-1 with TRBJ2-7; D is possibly TRBD1 (6 bases). V was cut by 3 bases and J by 4 bases, with 14 bases left in between. The germline CDR1 and CDR2 sequences are SGHRS and YFSETQ. The CDR3 is 14 amino acids. CDR3 in DNA: TGCGCCAGCAGCTCTACGACAGGAGCATACGAGCAGTACTTC. Amino acids: CASSSTTGAYEQYF.

The rearrangement links TRBV18 to TRBJ1-1, with TRBD1 matching over 9 bases. The germline V gene encodes CDR1 KGHSH and CDR2 LQKENI. V gave up 3 bases and J gave up 0 bases; unmatched junction bases: 14. The length of the CDR3 is 19 residues. CDR3 amino acids: CASSPTRTGDRPLNTEAFF. CDR3 coding DNA: TGTGCCAGCTCACCCACCCGGACAGGGGACCGTCCATTGAACACTGAAGCTTTCTTT.

The chain couples TRBV13 to TRBJ2-3; D ambiguous. Germline CDR1 reads PRHDT; CDR2 reads FYEKMQ (reference sequence). This CDR3 region has 14 residues. Deletions cut 5 bases from V and 0 bases from J, with 9 bases between. The CDR3 is CASSPTSSTDTQYF. In nucleotides, the CDR3 is TGTGCCAGCAGCCCCACGTCTAGCACAGATACGCAGTATTTT.

For this clone: Other nucleotide sequences in the sample specify the same CDR3. The V and J genes are TRBV5-1 and TRBJ2-5, with 9 bases aligning to TRBD1. Germline V lookup: CDR1 SGHRS, CDR2 YFSETQ. CDR3 length: 16 residues. The ends lost 0 bases at V and 2 bases at J; junction bases unmatched: 5. CDR3 nucleotides: TGCGCCAGCAGCTTGGGAGGGACAGGGCCACAAGAGACCCAGTACTTC. This codes for CASSLGGTGPQETQYF. The full variable domain, with the rest looked up from reference TRBV5-1 and TRBJ2-5, is KAGVTQTPRYLIKTRGQQVTLSCSPISGHRSVSWYQQTPGQGLQFLFEYFSETQRNKGNFPGRFSGRQFSNSRSEMNVSTLELGDSALYLCASSLGGTGPQETQYFGPGTRLLVL.

The chain combines TRBV5-6 with TRBJ1-1, with 8 bases identical to TRBD1. The ends lost 0 bases at V and 4 bases at J; junction bases unmatched: 2. This CDR3 region has 14 residues. Germline CDR1 SGHDT, CDR2 YYEEEE. DNA for the CDR3: TGTGCCAGCAGCTTGGTTGGGACAGGCACTGAAGCTTTCTTT. Residues: CASSLVGTGTEAFF.

CDR3 amino acids: CASSGRQGFNTEAFF. The CDR3 DNA follows: TGTGCCAGCAGTGGCAGACAGGGCTTTAACACTGAAGCTTTCTTT. The chain carries TRBV6-1 and TRBJ1-1; 7 positions match TRBD1. The CDR3 sequence is 15 residues long. Germline CDR1 is MNHNS and CDR2 is SASEGT. V lost 4 bases to trimming and J lost 2 bases; unmatched junction nucleotides: 7.

For this clone: The same CDR3 also results from other DNA sequences found in this sample. V and J are TRBV27 and TRBJ2-7; D perhaps matches TRBD2 (5 bases). CDR3 length: 14 amino acids. V lost 2 bases and J lost 0, with 8 bases in between. CDR1 and CDR2 from the germline V gene are MNHEY and SMNVEV (reference sequence). The CDR3 DNA reads as TGTGCCAGCAGTTTAAACCGGGACTCCTACGAGCAGTACTTC. Translation: CASSLNRDSYEQYF.

The V and J genes are TRBV30 and TRBJ2-2; 7 bases are shared with TRBD2. CDR3 size: 15 residues. J lost 4 bases, V lost 4 bases, and 9 bases had no gene match. CDR1 and CDR2 from the germline V gene are GTSNPN and SVGIG (reference sequence). In DNA, the CDR3 is TGTGCCTGGATCGGGGGAGGGCACGTCACCGGGGAGCTGTTTTTT. Protein: CAWIGGGHVTGELFF.

The chain couples TRBV19 to TRBJ2-1; 12 bases are a match to TRBD1. Germline trimming cut 4 bases from V and 4 bases from J; bases unmatched to any gene: 5. This CDR3 contains 16 residues. Looked up from germline, CDR1 is LNHDA and CDR2 is SQIVND (reference sequence). The CDR3 nucleotides are TGTGCCAGTAGTAAACCGGGACAGGGGGCTTACAATGAGCAGTTCTTC. It encodes CASSKPGQGAYNEQFF.